Detailed here is one T cell receptor beta chain. Its matching antigen is unknown. Germline V lookup: CDR1 SGHTA, CDR2 FQGNSA. The ends were cut back, 5 bases at V and 4 bases at J, with 14 bases in the middle. CDR3 length: 14 amino acids. Using constant-segment primers, 5'RACE produced TCR alpha and TCR beta cDNA libraries carrying sample barcodes and UMIs. TCRdb ran MiXCR on the 5' RACE reads and lists one entry per CDR3 protein. The profile shows hundreds of thousands of distinct CDR3 sequences, roughly an eighth of them singletons. This sample was taken from a study of T-cell memory formation after mild COVID-19. Study background: In these data, TCR clusters were largely donor specific. Points from the study as a whole: The authors did not confirm SARS-CoV-2 specificity of second-wave clones peaking day 37. Largely, contracting CD4+ clones fell within CM and EM, and contracting CD8+ clones within EMRA.

The receptor comes from a man younger than 35 who had mild COVID-19 (a few samples of this study predate the infection). Cell type and time point are not known. The sequencing input was PBMCs or a T cell subset sorted from them (not recorded which). The chain is built from TRBV7-2 and TRBJ2-5; D not resolved. CDR3: CASSDPWQRETQYF. CDR3 sequence (DNA): TGTGCCAGCAGCGATCCTTGGCAGCGAGAGACCCAGTACTTC.